These 27 T cell receptor beta chains originate from one sample sequenced in a study of cytomegalovirus exposure and HLA in healthy donors. The PCR contained 60 Vbeta and 13 Jbeta primers. Assay used: immunoSEQ multiplex PCR; TCRdb lists only in-frame clones, some missing. The sample yields 100,000 to 150,000 clones, less than 90% seen once. Sequenced: PBMCs. These TCRs come from a man aged 18-30 years in good health and CMV-seropositive.

The chain couples TRBV5-1 to TRBJ2-2; 8 bases line up with TRBD2. Germline CDR1 SGHRS, CDR2 YFSETQ. The J segment lost 2 bases and the V segment lost 1 base, leaving 4 bases of the junction unmatched. The CDR3 covers 16 residues. As DNA, the CDR3 is TGCGCCAGCAGCTTGTGGACTAGCCCCAACACCGGGGAGCTGTTTTTT. It codes for CASSLWTSPNTGELFF.

The CDR3 loop reads CASSPGQGRDTEAFF. The CDR3 DNA is TGCGCCAGCAGCCCTGGGCAGGGAAGGGACACTGAAGCTTTCTTT. The J gene is TRBJ1-1, the V gene TRBV5-1, with D possibly matching TRBD1 (5 bases). This CDR3 is built from 15 residues. Germline CDR1 reads SGHRS; CDR2 reads YFSETQ. V lost 4 bases and J lost 3, with 16 bases in between.

The chain is built from TRBV30 and TRBJ2-7; 11 nucleotides match TRBD1. The CDR3 covers 16 residues. Germline V gives CDR1 GTSNPN, CDR2 SVGIG (reference sequence). Trimming took 4 bases from V and 2 from J; bases not matched to a gene: 10. CDR3 sequence (DNA): TGTGCCTGGATACGGAAGGGGACAGGGGGACCCTACGAGCAGTACTTC. Its protein is CAWIRKGTGGPYEQYF. The entire variable domain, with the rest obtained from reference TRBV30 and TRBJ2-7, is as follows: SQTIHQWPATLVQPVGSPLSLECTVEGTSNPNLYWYRQAAGRGLQLLFYSVGIGQISSEVPQNLSASRPQDRQFILSSKKLLLSDSGFYLCAWIRKGTGGPYEQYFGPGTRLTVT.

The CDR3 here is CASSGEEEKLFF. The CDR3 DNA reads as TGTGCCAGCTCAGGGGAAGAGGAAAAACTGTTTTTT. The V call is TRBV28, the J call TRBJ1-4; the D gene is possibly TRBD1 (6 bases). V was clipped by 8 bases and J by 8 bases, with 12 bases between them. This CDR3 is 12 amino acids long. CDR1 MDHEN and CDR2 SYDVKM come from the germline V gene.

This chain connects TRBV5-8 to TRBJ2-3; no clear D. The CDR3 spans 13 residues. V was clipped by 2 bases and J by 3 bases, with 7 bases between them. The germline V gene encodes CDR1 SGHTS and CDR2 YDEGEE. CDR3 sequence: CASSFQYTDTQYF. CDR3 sequence (DNA): TGTGCCAGCAGCTTTCAGTATACAGATACGCAGTATTTT.

This chain joins TRBV10-3 and TRBJ2-1, with a possible D match to TRBD1 (5 bases). Trimming stripped 3 bases from V and 1 base from J, with 10 bases between. The V gene's germline CDR1 is ENHRY and CDR2 SYGVKD. This CDR3 is 15 amino acids long. The CDR3 DNA is TGTGCCATCAGTGAAGGGCAGGGTTCCTACAATGAGCAGTTCTTC. Its protein is CAISEGQGSYNEQFF.

The chain joins TRBV2 to TRBJ1-6; TRBD1 might be the D (5 bases). Per the germline V gene, CDR1 is SNHLY and CDR2 is FYNNEI. Trimming removed 1 base from V and 4 bases from J, with 8 bases in between. This CDR3 contains 15 residues. This CDR3 is CASSEGGGYNSPLHF. The CDR3 bases are TGTGCCAGCAGTGAAGGGGGGGGGTATAATTCACCCCTCCACTTT.

The rearrangement joins TRBV29-1 to TRBJ2-7; 7 bases map to TRBD2. The trim removed 6 bases at V and 4 bases at J, leaving 9 bases unmatched. The CDR3 length is 13 residues. CDR1 is SQVTM and CDR2 is ANQGSEA in the germline V gene. CDR3 coding DNA: TGCAGCGTAAGGCGACCGGGAGGTTACGAGCAGTACTTC. This sequence encodes CSVRRPGGYEQYF.

This clone has only one observation. V usage is TRBV7-9 and J usage is TRBJ1-1; tentatively, D is TRBD1 (6 bases). V was trimmed by 5 bases and J by 4 bases, leaving 14 bases between them. CDR3 length: 14 residues. CDR1 SEHNR and CDR2 FQNEAQ come from the germline V gene (reference sequence). DNA of the CDR3: TGTGCCAGCAGCGACCAGGGGAGTGTCACTGAAGCTTTCTTT. Amino acids: CASSDQGSVTEAFF.

V is TRBV13 and J is TRBJ1-2, with 7 nucleotides matching TRBD1. CDR1 PRHDT and CDR2 FYEKMQ come from the germline V gene (reference sequence). The CDR3 has 13 residues. The V and J ends lost 5 bases and 3 bases, in that order; junction bases with no gene match: 3. The CDR3 region is CASSTGEDYGYTF. Written as DNA, the CDR3 is TGTGCCAGCAGCACAGGGGAGGACTATGGCTACACCTTC. The full variable domain, its missing parts supplied by reference TRBV13 and TRBJ1-2, is AAGVIQSPRHLIKEKRETATLKCYPIPRHDTVYWYQQGPGQDPQFLISFYEKMQSDKGSIPDRFSAQQFSDYHSELNMSSLELGDSALYFCASSTGEDYGYTFGSGTRLTVV.

Remarks on this clone: Other DNA sequences of this sample code for an identical CDR3. This chain connects TRBV4-1 to TRBJ2-3; the D gene is possibly TRBD2 (5 bases). The CDR3 contains 15 residues. Between the trimmed V and J ends, which lost 1 base and 0 bases, there was a span of 8 bases. CDR1 and CDR2 from the germline V gene are MGHRA and YSYEKL. In DNA form, the CDR3 reads TGCGCCAGCAGCCAAGGGCTAGCTAGCACAGATACGCAGTATTTT. Amino acid sequence: CASSQGLASTDTQYF.

This chain links TRBV29-1 with TRBJ2-1, with D maybe TRBD1 (6 bases). The length of the CDR3 is 14 residues. Trimming cost V 4 bases and J 8 bases, with 18 bases left between them. Germline assignment: CDR1 SQVTM and CDR2 ANQGSEA. CDR3 in DNA: TGCAGCGTTGCGACGCAGGGGCCAGGGGATGAGCAGTTCTTC. This encodes CSVATQGPGDEQFF.

The chain couples TRBV5-6 to TRBJ1-6; perhaps TRBD1 as D (6 bases). The CDR3 loop spans 14 amino acids. V was trimmed by 4 bases and J by 5 bases, leaving 10 bases between them. Germline CDR1 and CDR2: SGHDT and YYEEEE. The CDR3 DNA sequence: TGTGCCAGCAGCCTGGGGGACAATAATTCACCCCTCCACTTT. It codes for CASSLGDNNSPLHF.

The chain employs TRBV29-1 and TRBJ1-4, with TRBD1 identical over 10 bases. Germline trimming cut 7 bases from V and 5 bases from J; bases unmatched to any gene: 1. CDR1 and CDR2 from the germline V gene are SQVTM and ANQGSEA. This CDR3 contains 12 residues. DNA of the CDR3: TGCAGCGCGGGACAGGGGAATGAAAAACTGTTTTTT. It encodes CSAGQGNEKLFF.

The rearrangement joins TRBV6-5 to TRBJ1-2; 9 nucleotides agree with TRBD1. CDR1 is MNHEY and CDR2 is SVGAGI in the germline V gene. The V segment lost 6 bases and the J segment 2 bases; nucleotides outside the gene matches: 1. The CDR3 has 13 residues. This CDR3 is CASRGTGNYGYTF. CDR3 DNA sequence: TGTGCCAGCAGGGGGACAGGGAACTATGGCTACACCTTC.

The DNA of the CDR3 is TGCGCCAGCAGTAGCGCGATTTACAATGAGCAGTTCTTC. It codes for CASSSAIYNEQFF. The chain carries TRBV10-1 and TRBJ2-1; D unresolved. Germline values: CDR1 WNHNN, CDR2 SYGVQD (reference sequence). The CDR3 totals 13 residues. The V gene lost 5 bases and the J gene lost 4 bases, with 9 bases spanning the gap.

This clone was seen just once. The V call is TRBV9, the J call TRBJ1-4; D is possibly TRBD1 (5 bases). The V and J ends lost 9 bases and 0 bases respectively, with 30 bases between them. The germline CDR1 and CDR2 sequences are SGDLS and YYNGEE. There are 20 residues in the CDR3. In DNA form, the CDR3 reads TGTGCCACCGGTGCCCCACTTAAAAGTACCCTAGGGGCAACTAATGAAAAACTGTTTTTT. Amino acids: CATGAPLKSTLGATNEKLFF.

This chain links TRBV30 with TRBJ1-2, with TRBD1 identical over 10 bases. This CDR3 spans 13 amino acids. V was clipped by 1 base and J by 9 bases; unmatched bases: 5. Looked up from germline, CDR1 is GTSNPN and CDR2 is SVGIG (reference sequence). CDR3 coding DNA: TGTGCCTGGAGTGAAGGACAGGGGGGACGCTACACCTTC. Amino acid sequence: CAWSEGQGGRYTF.

For this clone: This sample includes further DNA sequences coding for the same CDR3. This chain links TRBV19 with TRBJ1-5, with D tentatively TRBD1 (5 bases). The CDR3 covers 13 residues. The germline gives CDR1 LNHDA, CDR2 SQIVND (reference sequence). V lost 3 bases and J lost 5, with 8 bases in between. In DNA, the CDR3 is TGTGCCAGTAGTATTGGGGGGGATCAGCCCCAGCATTTT. Protein product: CASSIGGDQPQHF.

This clone was observed a single time. The CDR3 loop is CASSPTSPDTGELFF. CDR3 bases: TGTGCCAGTAGTCCGACTAGCCCCGACACCGGGGAGCTGTTTTTT. The chain combines TRBV19 with TRBJ2-2; 7 positions agree with TRBD2. CDR3 length: 15 amino acids. CDR1 is LNHDA, CDR2 SQIVND, per germline (reference sequence). V trimming: 5 bases; J trimming: 3 bases; junction bases outside the gene matches: 6.

This clone was seen a few times. The chain recombines TRBV5-1 with TRBJ2-7, with D tentatively TRBD1 (6 bases). The CDR3 runs 15 residues. Germline V gives CDR1 SGHRS, CDR2 YFSETQ. V shed 5 bases and J shed 1 base, with 16 bases lying between them. CDR3 in amino acids: CASRRRDNPSYEQYF. In DNA form, the CDR3 reads TGCGCCAGCAGGCGTCGGGACAACCCTTCCTACGAGCAGTACTTC.

The gene calls are TRBV30 and TRBJ2-1; 13 positions agree with TRBD2. The CDR3 is made up of 15 amino acids. The V and J ends lost 2 bases and 5 bases, in that order; junction bases with no gene match: 3. Germline assignment: CDR1 GTSNPN and CDR2 SVGIG (reference sequence). The CDR3 reads CAWSLGTSGDNEQFF. For the CDR3, the DNA is TGTGCCTGGAGTCTCGGGACTAGCGGGGACAATGAGCAGTTCTTC.

As for this clone: An end of the junction does not agree with germline; a read error may underlie this. Other nucleotide sequences in the sample specify the same CDR3. The gene calls are TRBV7-9 and TRBJ2-2, with 9 nucleotides matching TRBD1. The CDR3 spans 14 residues. Germline-derived CDR1 and CDR2 are SEHNR and FQNEAQ (reference sequence). CDR3 coding DNA: TGTGCGAGCAGCCCCACCGACAGGGGGGGAAAGCTGTTTTTT. Translated, it gives CASSPTDRGGKLFF.

The chain is built from TRBV19 and TRBJ1-1, with a possible D match to TRBD1 (6 bases). Germline V gene sequence: CDR1 LNHDA, CDR2 SQIVND (reference sequence). V was cut by 4 bases and J by 0 bases, with 18 bases left in between. The CDR3 totals 17 residues. CDR3 sequence (DNA): TGTGCCAGTAGTACCTTCGGGACAACTACCATGAACACTGAAGCTTTCTTT. Translating gives CASSTFGTTTMNTEAFF. The full variable domain, its missing parts supplied by reference TRBV19 and TRBJ1-1, is DGGITQSPKYLFRKEGQNVTLSCEQNLNHDAMYWYRQDPGQGLRLIYYSQIVNDFQKGDIAEGYSVSREKKESFPLTVTSAQKNPTAFYLCASSTFGTTTMNTEAFFGQGTRLTVV.

A single count supports this clone. The CDR3 bases are TGTGCCAGCAGAGCCCAGGGTACCGGGGAGCTGTTTTTT. Its translation: CASRAQGTGELFF. The chain uses TRBV6-4 and TRBJ2-2, with D possibly matching TRBD1 (5 bases). CDR3 size: 13 residues. Germline CDR1 MRHNA, CDR2 SNTAGT. V was trimmed by 6 bases and J by 5 bases, leaving 10 bases between them.

This clone was observed at least ten times. J is TRBJ1-1 and V is TRBV6-1, with 7 bases that match TRBD1. Germline V gene sequence: CDR1 MNHNS, CDR2 SASEGT. CDR3 length equals 13 residues. After removal of 7 bases from V and 0 bases from J, the junction contained 2 bases not matched to a gene. CDR3 amino acids: CASKDRMNTEAFF. Written as DNA, the CDR3 is TGTGCCAGCAAGGACAGGATGAACACTGAAGCTTTCTTT.

The rearrangement uses TRBV18 and TRBJ2-3; D is undetermined. V was shortened by 2 bases and J by 1 base, with 7 bases between the two germline ends. Germline V gives CDR1 KGHSH, CDR2 LQKENI. The CDR3 contains 14 residues. The DNA for the CDR3 is TGTGCCAGCTCACCATTGGCTGGCACAGATACGCAGTATTTT. Protein product: CASSPLAGTDTQYF.